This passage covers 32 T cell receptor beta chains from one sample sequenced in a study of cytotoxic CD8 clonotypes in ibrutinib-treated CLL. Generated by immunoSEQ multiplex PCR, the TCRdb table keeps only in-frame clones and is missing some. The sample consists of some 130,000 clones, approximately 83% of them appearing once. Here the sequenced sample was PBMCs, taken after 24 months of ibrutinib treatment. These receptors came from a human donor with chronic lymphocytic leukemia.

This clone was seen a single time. The chain's CDR3 is CASSIGIDSYEQYF. CDR3 nucleotides: TGTGCCAGTAGTATAGGGATAGACTCCTACGAGCAGTACTTC. This rearrangement joins TRBV19 to TRBJ2-7, with unresolved D. The CDR3 covers 14 residues. The ends were cut back, 1 base at V and 0 bases at J, with 7 bases in the middle. CDR1 is LNHDA, CDR2 SQIVND, per germline (reference sequence).

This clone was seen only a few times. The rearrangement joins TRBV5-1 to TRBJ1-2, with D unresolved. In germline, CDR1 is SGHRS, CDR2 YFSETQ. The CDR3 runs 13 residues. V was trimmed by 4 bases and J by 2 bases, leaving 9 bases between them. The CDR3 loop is CASSPGANYGYTF. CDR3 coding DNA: TGCGCCAGCAGCCCCGGAGCAAACTATGGCTACACCTTC.

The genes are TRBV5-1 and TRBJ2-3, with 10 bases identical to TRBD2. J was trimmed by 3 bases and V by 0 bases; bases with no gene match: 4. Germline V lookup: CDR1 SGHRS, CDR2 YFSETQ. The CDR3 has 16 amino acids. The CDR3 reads CASSLGASGGTDTQYF. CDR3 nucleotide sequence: TGCGCCAGCAGCTTGGGGGCTAGCGGGGGAACAGATACGCAGTATTTT.

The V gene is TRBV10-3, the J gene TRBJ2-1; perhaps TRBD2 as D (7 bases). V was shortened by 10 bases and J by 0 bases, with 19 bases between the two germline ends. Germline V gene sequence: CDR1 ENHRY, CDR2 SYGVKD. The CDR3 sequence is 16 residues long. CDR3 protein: CATAGGGGSSYNEQFF. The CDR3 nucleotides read TGTGCCACCGCGGGCGGCGGGGGCAGCTCCTACAATGAGCAGTTCTTC.

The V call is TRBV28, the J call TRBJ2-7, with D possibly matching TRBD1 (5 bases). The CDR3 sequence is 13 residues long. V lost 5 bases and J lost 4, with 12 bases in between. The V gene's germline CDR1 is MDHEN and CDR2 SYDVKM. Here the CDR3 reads CASSSQGTYEQYF. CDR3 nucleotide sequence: TGTGCCAGCAGTAGCCAGGGTACTTACGAGCAGTACTTC.

The CDR3 DNA follows: TGTGCCAGCAGTTACAGGGGGGGAGCTCACTATGGCTACACCTTC. It codes for CASSYRGGAHYGYTF. J is TRBJ1-2 and V is TRBV6-5; D might be TRBD1 (6 bases). The CDR3 spans 15 residues. The V end was cut by 2 bases, the J end by 3 bases, with 13 bases between. The V gene's germline CDR1 is MNHEY and CDR2 SVGAGI.

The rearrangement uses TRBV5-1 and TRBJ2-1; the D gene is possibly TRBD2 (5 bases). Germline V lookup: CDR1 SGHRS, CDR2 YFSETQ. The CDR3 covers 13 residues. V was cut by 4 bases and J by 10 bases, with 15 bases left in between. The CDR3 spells CASSDHTRNEQFF. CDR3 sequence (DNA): TGCGCCAGCAGCGACCACACTAGGAACGAGCAGTTCTTC.

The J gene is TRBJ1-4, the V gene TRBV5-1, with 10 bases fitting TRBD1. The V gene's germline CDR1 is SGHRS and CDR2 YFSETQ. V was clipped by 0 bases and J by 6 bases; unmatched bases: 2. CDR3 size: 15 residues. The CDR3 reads CASSLGQGAYEKLFF. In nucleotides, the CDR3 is TGCGCCAGCAGCTTGGGACAGGGGGCGTATGAAAAACTGTTTTTT.

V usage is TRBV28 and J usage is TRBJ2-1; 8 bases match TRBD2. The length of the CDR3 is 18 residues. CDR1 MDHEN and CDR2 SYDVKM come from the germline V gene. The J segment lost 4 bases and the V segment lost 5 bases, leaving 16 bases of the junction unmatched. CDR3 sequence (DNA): TGTGCCAGCAGTATCTCGGGCGGGAGGTTCGTCCGGTACAATGAGCAGTTCTTC. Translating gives CASSISGGRFVRYNEQFF.

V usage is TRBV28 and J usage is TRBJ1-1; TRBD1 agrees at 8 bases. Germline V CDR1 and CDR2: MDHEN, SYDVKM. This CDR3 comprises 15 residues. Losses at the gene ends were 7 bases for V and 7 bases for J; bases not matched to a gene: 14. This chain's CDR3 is CASIPSQGALREAFF. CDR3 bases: TGTGCCAGCATTCCCAGTCAGGGGGCTCTACGTGAAGCTTTCTTT.

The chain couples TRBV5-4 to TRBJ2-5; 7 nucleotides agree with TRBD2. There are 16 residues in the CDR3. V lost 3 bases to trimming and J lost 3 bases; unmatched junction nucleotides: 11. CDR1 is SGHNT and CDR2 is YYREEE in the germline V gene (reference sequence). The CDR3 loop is CASSYQAPAGKETQYF. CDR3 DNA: TGTGCCAGCAGCTACCAAGCCCCAGCGGGGAAAGAGACCCAGTACTTC.

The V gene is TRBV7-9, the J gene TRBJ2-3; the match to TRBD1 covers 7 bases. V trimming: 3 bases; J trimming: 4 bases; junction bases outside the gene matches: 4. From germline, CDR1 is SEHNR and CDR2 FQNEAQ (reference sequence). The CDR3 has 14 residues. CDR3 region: CASSFRDSSDTQYF. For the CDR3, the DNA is TGTGCCAGCAGCTTTCGGGACAGCTCAGATACGCAGTATTTT.

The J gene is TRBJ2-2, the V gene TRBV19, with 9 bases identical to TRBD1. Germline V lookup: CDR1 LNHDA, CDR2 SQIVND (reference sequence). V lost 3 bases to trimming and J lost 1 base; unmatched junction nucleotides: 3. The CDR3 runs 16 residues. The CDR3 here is CASSITGGLNTGELFF. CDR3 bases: TGTGCCAGTAGTATTACAGGGGGCCTGAACACCGGGGAGCTGTTTTTT.

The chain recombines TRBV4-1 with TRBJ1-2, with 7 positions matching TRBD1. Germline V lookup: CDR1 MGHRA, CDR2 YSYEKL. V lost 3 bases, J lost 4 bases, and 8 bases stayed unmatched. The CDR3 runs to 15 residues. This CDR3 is CASSQYETGLYGYTF. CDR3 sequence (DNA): TGCGCCAGCAGCCAGTACGAGACAGGGCTCTATGGCTACACCTTC.

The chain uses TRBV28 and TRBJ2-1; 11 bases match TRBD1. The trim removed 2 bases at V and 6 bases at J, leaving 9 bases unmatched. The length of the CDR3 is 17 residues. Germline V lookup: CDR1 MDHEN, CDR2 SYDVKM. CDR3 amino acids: CASSLSVGTGGLNEQFF. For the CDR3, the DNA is TGTGCCAGCAGTTTAAGTGTTGGGACAGGGGGACTCAATGAGCAGTTCTTC.

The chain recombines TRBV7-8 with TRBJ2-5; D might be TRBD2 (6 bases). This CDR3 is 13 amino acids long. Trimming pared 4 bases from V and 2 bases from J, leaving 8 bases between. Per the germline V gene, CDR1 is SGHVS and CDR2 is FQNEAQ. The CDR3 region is CASSYGTQETQYF. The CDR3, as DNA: TGTGCCAGCAGCTACGGGACTCAAGAGACCCAGTACTTC.

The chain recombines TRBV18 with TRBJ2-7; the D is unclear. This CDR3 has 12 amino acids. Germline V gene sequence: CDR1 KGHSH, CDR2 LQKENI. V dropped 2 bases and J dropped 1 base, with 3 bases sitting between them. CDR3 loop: CASSPTSYEQYF. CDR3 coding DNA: TGTGCCAGCTCACCAACGTCCTACGAGCAGTACTTC.

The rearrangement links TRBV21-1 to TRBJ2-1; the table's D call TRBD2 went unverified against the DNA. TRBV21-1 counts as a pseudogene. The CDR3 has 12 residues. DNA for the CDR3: TGTGCCAGTGGGCTAGCGGGGAATGAGCAGTTCTTC. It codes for CASGLAGNEQFF.

CDR3 sequence (DNA): TGCGCCAGCAGTCAATCGAAAATTCGTAGATACCGGAACACTGAAGCTTTCTTT. It yields the protein CASSQSKIRRYRNTEAFF. The chain recombines TRBV23-1 with TRBJ1-1; no reliable D call. TRBV23-1 qualifies as an ORF whose function is uncertain. Trimming took off 0 bases at V and 1 base at J, with 18 bases between the two ends. This CDR3 comprises 18 residues.

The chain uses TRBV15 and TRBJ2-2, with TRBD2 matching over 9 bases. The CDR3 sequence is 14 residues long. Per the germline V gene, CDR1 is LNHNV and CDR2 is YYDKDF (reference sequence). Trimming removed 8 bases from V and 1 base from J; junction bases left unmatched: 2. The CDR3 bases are TGTGCCACCGCGACTAGCGGGAACACCGGGGAGCTGTTTTTT. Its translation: CATATSGNTGELFF.

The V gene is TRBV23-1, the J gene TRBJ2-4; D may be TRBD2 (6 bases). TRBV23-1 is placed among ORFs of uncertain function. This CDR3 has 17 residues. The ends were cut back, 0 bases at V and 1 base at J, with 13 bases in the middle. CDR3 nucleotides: TGCGCCAGCAGTCAATCGATCCGTGGAGGGGCCAAAAACATTCAGTACTTC. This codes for CASSQSIRGGAKNIQYF.

The CDR3 here is CASGVDRGPLPSNQPQHF. CDR3 in DNA: TGTGCCAGCGGGGTAGACAGGGGACCCCTTCCTAGCAATCAGCCCCAGCATTTT. The rearrangement links TRBV28 to TRBJ1-5; TRBD1 agrees at 8 bases. Germline values: CDR1 MDHEN, CDR2 SYDVKM. The CDR3 is 18 residues long. V shed 8 bases, J shed 0 bases, and the junction held 15 bases outside the gene matches.

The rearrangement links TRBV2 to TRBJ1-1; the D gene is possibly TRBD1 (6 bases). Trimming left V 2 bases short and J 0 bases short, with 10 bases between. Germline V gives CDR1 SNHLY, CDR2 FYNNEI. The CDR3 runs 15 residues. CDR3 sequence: CASSEQGNMNTEAFF. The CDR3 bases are TGTGCCAGCAGTGAACAGGGGAACATGAACACTGAAGCTTTCTTT.

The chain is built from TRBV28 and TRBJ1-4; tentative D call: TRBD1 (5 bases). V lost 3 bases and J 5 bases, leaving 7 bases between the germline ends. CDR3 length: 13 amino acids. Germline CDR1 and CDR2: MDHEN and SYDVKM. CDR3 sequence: CASSLGTNEKLFF. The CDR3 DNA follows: TGTGCCAGCAGTTTGGGGACCAATGAAAAACTGTTTTTT.

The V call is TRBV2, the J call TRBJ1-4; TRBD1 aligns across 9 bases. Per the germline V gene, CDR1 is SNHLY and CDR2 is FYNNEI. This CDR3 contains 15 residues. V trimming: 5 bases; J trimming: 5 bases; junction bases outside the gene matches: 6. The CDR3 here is CASSIKGQGNEKLFF. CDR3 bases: TGTGCCAGCAGTATTAAAGGACAGGGGAATGAAAAACTGTTTTTT. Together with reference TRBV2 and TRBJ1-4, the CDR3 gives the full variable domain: EPEVTQTPSHQVTQMGQEVILRCVPISNHLYFYWYRQILGQKVEFLVSFYNNEISEKSEIFDDQFSVERPDGSNFTLKIRSTKLEDSAMYFCASSIKGQGNEKLFFGSGTQLSVL.

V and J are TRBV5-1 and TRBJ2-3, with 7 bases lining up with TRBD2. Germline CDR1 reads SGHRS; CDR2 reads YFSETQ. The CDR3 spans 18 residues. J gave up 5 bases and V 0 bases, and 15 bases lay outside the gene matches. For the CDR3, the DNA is TGCGCCAGCAGCTTGGTCCCAGCGGGGAACACTAGGGGAGATACGCAGTATTTT. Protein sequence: CASSLVPAGNTRGDTQYF.

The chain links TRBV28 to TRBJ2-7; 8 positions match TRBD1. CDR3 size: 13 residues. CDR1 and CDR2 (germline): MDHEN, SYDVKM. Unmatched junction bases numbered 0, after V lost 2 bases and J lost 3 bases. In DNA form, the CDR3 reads TGTGCCAGCAGTTTAACAGGGGGCTACGAGCAGTACTTC. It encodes CASSLTGGYEQYF.

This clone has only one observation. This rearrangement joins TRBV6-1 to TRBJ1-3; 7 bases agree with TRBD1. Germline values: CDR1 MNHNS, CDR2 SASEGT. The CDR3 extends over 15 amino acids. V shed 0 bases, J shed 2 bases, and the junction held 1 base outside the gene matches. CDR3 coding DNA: TGTGCCAGCAGTGAAGCCAGGGGGGCTGGAAACACCATATATTTT. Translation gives CASSEARGAGNTIYF.

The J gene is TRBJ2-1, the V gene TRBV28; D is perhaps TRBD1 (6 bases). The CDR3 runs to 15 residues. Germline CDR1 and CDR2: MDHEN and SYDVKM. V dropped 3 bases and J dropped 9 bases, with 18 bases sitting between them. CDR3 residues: CASSFSPGEIGEQFF. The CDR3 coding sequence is TGTGCCAGCAGTTTCTCTCCAGGGGAAATAGGTGAGCAGTTCTTC.

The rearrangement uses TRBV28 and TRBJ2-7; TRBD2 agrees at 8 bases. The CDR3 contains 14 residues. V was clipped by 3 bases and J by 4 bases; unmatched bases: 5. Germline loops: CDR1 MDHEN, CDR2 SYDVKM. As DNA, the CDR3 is TGTGCCAGCAGTTTCGGCGGGAGGACTTACGAGCAGTACTTC. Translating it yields CASSFGGRTYEQYF. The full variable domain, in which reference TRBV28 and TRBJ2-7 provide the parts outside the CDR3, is DVKVTQSSRYLVKRTGEKVFLECVQDMDHENMFWYRQDPGLGLRLIYFSYDVKMKEKGDIPEGYSVSREKKERFSLILESASTNQTSMYLCASSFGGRTYEQYFGPGTRLTVT.

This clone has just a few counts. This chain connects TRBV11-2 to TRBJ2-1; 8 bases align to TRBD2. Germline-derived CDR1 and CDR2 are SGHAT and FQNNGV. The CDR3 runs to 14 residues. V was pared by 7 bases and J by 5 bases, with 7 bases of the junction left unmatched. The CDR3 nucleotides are TGTGCCAGCAAGACGGCGGGGGGAAACAATGAGCAGTTCTTC. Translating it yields CASKTAGGNNEQFF.

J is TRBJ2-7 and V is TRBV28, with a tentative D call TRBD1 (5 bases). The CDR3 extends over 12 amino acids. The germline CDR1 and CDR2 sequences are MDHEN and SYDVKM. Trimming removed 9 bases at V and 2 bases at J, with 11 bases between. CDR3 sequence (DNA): TGTGCCAGTGAAGGGGCCGCCTACGAGCAGTACTTC. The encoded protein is CASEGAAYEQYF.